The TCR beta chain described here comes from a study of blood T cell repertoires in COVID-19. The wider study: The origin of the acute and convalescent COVID-19 samples was the United States, Italy and Spain. T cells, B-cell-depleted T cells, or PBMCs supplied cDNA or gDNA.

After removal of 3 bases from V and 8 bases from J, the junction contained 11 bases not matched to a gene. Germline loops: CDR1 SGHAT, CDR2 FQNNGV. The CDR3 has 16 amino acids. The repertoire was sequenced with immunoSEQ multiplex PCR; TCRdb's copy has only in-frame clones and lacks some. The sample records 160,000 or so clones, approximately 84% being singletons. The J gene is TRBJ2-4, the V gene TRBV11-2; 9 bases are shared with TRBD1. Specimen: PBMCs or T cells enriched from blood (not recorded which). The sequence was collected from a woman aged 40-49 years with acute COVID-19. CDR3 in amino acids: CASSFWGQGTGHIQYF. CDR3 in DNA: TGTGCCAGCAGCTTTTGGGGACAGGGAACCGGACACATTCAGTACTTC. Full variable domain (missing parts from reference TRBV11-2 and TRBJ2-4): EAGVAQSPRYKIIEKRQSVAFWCNPISGHATLYWYQQILGQGPKLLIQFQNNGVVDDSQLPKDRFSAERLKGVDSTLKIQPAKLEDSAVYLCASSFWGQGTGHIQYFGAGTRLSVL.